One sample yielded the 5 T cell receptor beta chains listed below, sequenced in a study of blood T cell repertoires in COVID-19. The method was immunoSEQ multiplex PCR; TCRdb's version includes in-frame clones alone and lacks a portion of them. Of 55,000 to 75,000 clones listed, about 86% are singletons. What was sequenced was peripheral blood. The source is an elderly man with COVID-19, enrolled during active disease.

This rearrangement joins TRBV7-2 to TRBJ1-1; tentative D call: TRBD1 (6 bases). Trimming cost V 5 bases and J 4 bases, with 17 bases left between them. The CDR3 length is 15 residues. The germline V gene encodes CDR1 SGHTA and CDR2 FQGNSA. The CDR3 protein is CASSKPTGGFTEAFF. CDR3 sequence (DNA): TGTGCCAGCAGCAAACCGACAGGCGGCTTCACTGAAGCTTTCTTT.

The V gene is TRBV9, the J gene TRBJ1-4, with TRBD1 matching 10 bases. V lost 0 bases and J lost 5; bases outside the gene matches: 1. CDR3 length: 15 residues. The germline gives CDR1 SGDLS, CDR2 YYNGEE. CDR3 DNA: TGTGCCAGCAGCGTAGGGACAGGGGGGAATGAAAAACTGTTTTTT. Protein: CASSVGTGGNEKLFF. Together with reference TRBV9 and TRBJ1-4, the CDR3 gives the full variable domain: DSGVTQTPKHLITATGQRVTLRCSPRSGDLSVYWYQQSLDQGLQFLIQYYNGEERAKGNILERFSAQQFPDLHSELNLSSLELGDSALYFCASSVGTGGNEKLFFGSGTQLSVL.

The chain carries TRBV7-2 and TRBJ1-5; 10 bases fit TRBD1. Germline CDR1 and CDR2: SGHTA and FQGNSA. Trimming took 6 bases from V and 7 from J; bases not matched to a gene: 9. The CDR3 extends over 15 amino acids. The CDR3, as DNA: TGTGCCAGCAGACCGACAGGGGGCGTAGGGCAGCCCCAGCATTTT. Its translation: CASRPTGGVGQPQHF.

The CDR3 DNA reads as TGTGCCAGCAGCCATATAGGAGGAGGGAAAACGGGCAATTCACCCCTCCACTTT. Translation: CASSHIGGGKTGNSPLHF. The chain employs TRBV4-2 and TRBJ1-6; D call uncertain. The CDR3 covers 18 residues. Germline V gene sequence: CDR1 LGHNA, CDR2 YNFKEQ. The V and J ends lost 3 bases and 7 bases respectively, with 22 bases between them.

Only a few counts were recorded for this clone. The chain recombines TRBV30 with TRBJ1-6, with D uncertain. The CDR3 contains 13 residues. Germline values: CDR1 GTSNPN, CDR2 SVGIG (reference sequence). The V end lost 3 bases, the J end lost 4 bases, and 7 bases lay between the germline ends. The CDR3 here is CAWRDSYNSPLHF. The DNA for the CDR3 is TGTGCCTGGAGGGACTCTTATAATTCACCCCTCCACTTT.